The subject of this entry is one T cell receptor (beta chain). Antigen: not known. TCRdb's copy holds only in-frame clones and misses some; the assay was immunoSEQ multiplex PCR. The sample contains about 2 million clones, approximately 94% of which appear only once. Naive CD8 cells lacked CD45RO, underwent positive selection for CCR7 and left out terminally differentiated effector memory CD45RA+ cells. This sample was taken from a study of shared clonotypes between healthy human individuals. Whole-study results and caveats: Clonotypes not shared had lower generation probabilities than those common to all four donors. Sequencing depth was a factor that was expected to affect clonotype sharing among donors.

Trimming cost V 1 base and J 5 bases, with 6 bases left between them. This CDR3 region has 13 residues. The germline gives CDR1 LNHNV, CDR2 YYDKDF (reference sequence). The specimen sequenced was naive CD8+ T cells sorted from blood. The receptor was derived from a man aged 18 to 30 in good health. This chain connects TRBV15 to TRBJ1-5, with a possible D match to TRBD1 (5 bases). The CDR3 coding sequence is TGTGCCACCAGCAGAGTGGGGCATCAGCCCCAGCATTTT. Encoded protein: CATSRVGHQPQHF. Variable domain in full (rest from reference TRBV15 and TRBJ1-5): DAMVIQNPRYQVTQFGKPVTLSCSQTLNHNVMYWYQQKSSQAPKLLFHYYDKDFNNEADTPDNFQSRRPNTSFCFLDIRSPGLGDTAMYLCATSRVGHQPQHFGDGTRLSIL.